The 21 T cell receptor beta chains presented below share a single source sample, sequenced in a study of T-cell reconstitution after alpha-beta-depleted transplantation in children. Unique molecular identifiers were incorporated during preparation of the TCRbeta library. TCRdb reanalysed the PCR reads using MiXCR and keeps one entry per CDR3 protein. Seen here are tens of thousands of distinct CDR3 sequences, less than 55% observed once, and the top ten hold nearly 98%. The sequencing used PBMCs, mostly from graft donor cells, collected 360 days after TCRalphabeta/CD19-depleted stem cell transplant. The receptors originated from a male patient between 10 and 17 years old who had a stem cell transplant for acute lymphoblastic leukemia, so the T cells may come from the graft donor.

The rearrangement uses TRBV11-1 and TRBJ2-1, with D unresolved. Germline CDR1 and CDR2: SGHAT and FQDESV (reference sequence). The V end lost 5 bases, the J end lost 9 bases, and 8 bases lay between the germline ends. The CDR3 has 11 amino acids. CDR3: CASSRLSEQFF. The DNA for the CDR3 is TGTGCCAGCAGCCGTTTGAGTGAGCAGTTCTTC.

The V and J genes are TRBV27 and TRBJ2-1; 8 nucleotides align to TRBD2. The germline gives CDR1 MNHEY, CDR2 SMNVEV (reference sequence). The V and J ends lost 2 bases and 7 bases, in that order; junction bases with no gene match: 7. This CDR3 region has 15 residues. The CDR3 is CASSLLSGRINEQFF. Written as DNA, the CDR3 is TGTGCCAGCAGTTTACTCAGCGGGAGAATTAATGAGCAGTTCTTC.

This clonotype has more than one count but fewer than ten. This chain's CDR3 is CATSRTSASTDTQYF. Written as DNA, the CDR3 is TGTGCCACCAGCAGGACTAGCGCCAGCACAGATACGCAGTATTTT. V gene TRBV15 combines with J gene TRBJ2-3, with 8 bases identical to TRBD2. The germline gives CDR1 LNHNV, CDR2 YYDKDF (reference sequence). This CDR3 has 15 residues. V shed 3 bases, J shed 0 bases, and the junction held 2 bases outside the gene matches.

The chain has TRBV7-3 and TRBJ2-7; a possible D gene is TRBD1 (6 bases). The germline V and J ends were trimmed by 2 bases and 2 bases, with 13 bases remaining between them. CDR1 and CDR2 from the germline V gene are SGHTA and FQGTGA. This CDR3 is 15 amino acids long. In DNA, the CDR3 is TGTGCCAGCAGCTTAGGTCCAGGGGCCACCTACGAGCAGTACTTC. It encodes CASSLGPGATYEQYF.

The gene calls are TRBV9 and TRBJ2-2, with D uncertain. This CDR3 region has 13 residues. V was clipped by 0 bases and J by 7 bases, with 7 bases between them. Germline lookup yields CDR1 SGDLS and CDR2 YYNGEE. As DNA, the CDR3 is TGTGCCAGCAGCGTAGTTGACGGCGGGGAGCTGTTTTTT. This encodes CASSVVDGGELFF. Variable domain in full (rest from reference TRBV9 and TRBJ2-2): DSGVTQTPKHLITATGQRVTLRCSPRSGDLSVYWYQQSLDQGLQFLIQYYNGEERAKGNILERFSAQQFPDLHSELNLSSLELGDSALYFCASSVVDGGELFFGEGSRLTVL.

The chain joins TRBV12-3 or TRBV12-4 to TRBJ2-2; 8 positions agree with TRBD2. CDR3 size: 17 residues. Trimming cost V 3 bases and J 2 bases; bases outside gene matches: 8. This CDR3 reads CASSLGELAANTGELFF. DNA for the CDR3: TGTGCCAGCAGTTTGGGTGAACTAGCGGCTAACACCGGGGAGCTGTTTTTT.

The gene calls are TRBV5-5 and TRBJ2-7; TRBD1 is a possible D gene (6 bases). With 5 bases removed from V and 3 bases from J, the gap between germline ends came to 27 bases. The CDR3 totals 18 residues. The V gene's germline CDR1 is SGHKS and CDR2 YYEKEE (reference sequence). The CDR3 DNA is TGTGCCAGCAGGACAGAGGGGGACATCTCGCTGAGGAACTACGAGCAGTACTTC. This translates into CASRTEGDISLRNYEQYF.

This chain links TRBV28 with TRBJ2-7; D might be TRBD2 (6 bases). Germline V gives CDR1 MDHEN, CDR2 SYDVKM. This CDR3 is built from 17 residues. V was pared by 3 bases and J by 2 bases, with 20 bases between. CDR3 loop: CASSFSMGRQTAYEQYF. CDR3 bases: TGTGCCAGCAGTTTCAGCATGGGGAGGCAGACCGCCTACGAGCAGTACTTC.

The rearrangement links TRBV6-6 to TRBJ2-7, with D possibly TRBD1 on 6 matching bases. Trimming pared 7 bases from V and 4 bases from J, leaving 8 bases between. From germline, CDR1 is MNHNY and CDR2 SVGAGI (reference sequence). This CDR3 is built from 11 residues. This CDR3 reads CASTQGYEQYF. The CDR3 DNA sequence: TGTGCCAGCACCCAGGGGTACGAGCAGTACTTC.

Only a few counts were recorded for this clonotype. This chain joins TRBV24-1 and TRBJ2-7, with no clear D. CDR3 length: 14 residues. V lost 3 bases to trimming and J lost 4 bases, with 12 bases between them. In germline, CDR1 is KGHDR, CDR2 SFDVKD. The CDR3 is CATSDHGPTYEQYF. As DNA, the CDR3 is TGTGCCACCAGTGATCACGGACCAACTTACGAGCAGTACTTC.

The rearrangement uses TRBV20-1 and TRBJ2-6; D possibly corresponds to TRBD1 (6 bases). This CDR3 has 16 residues. CDR1 and CDR2 from the germline V gene are DFQATT and SNEGSKA (reference sequence). Trimming left V 0 bases short and J 0 bases short, with 9 bases between. CDR3 sequence: CSARDRGRSGANVLTF. The CDR3 DNA sequence: TGCAGTGCTAGAGACAGGGGCCGCTCTGGGGCCAACGTCCTGACTTTC.

V usage is TRBV6-2 or TRBV6-3 and J usage is TRBJ2-1, with no clear D. CDR1 MNHEY and CDR2 SVGEGT come from the germline V gene. The CDR3 runs to 15 residues. Trimming cost V 2 bases and J 4 bases, with 12 bases left between them. CDR3 sequence (DNA): TGTGCCAGCAGTTACGAAGGCCTAACTTACAATGAGCAGTTCTTC. It translates to CASSYEGLTYNEQFF.

The V call is TRBV7-4, the J call TRBJ1-5; the D is unclear. CDR3 length equals 17 residues. Germline CDR1 reads SGHVT; CDR2 reads SQSDAQ. Trimming stripped 1 base from V and 0 bases from J, with 13 bases between. For the CDR3, the DNA is TGTGCCAGCAGCTTAGATCCTAAACTATATAGCAATCAGCCCCAGCATTTT. Encoded protein: CASSLDPKLYSNQPQHF.

The chain employs TRBV7-8 and TRBJ2-1; TRBD2 matches at 9 bases. V lost 0 bases, J lost 10 bases, and 7 bases stayed unmatched. The CDR3 is made up of 15 amino acids. In germline, CDR1 is SGHVS, CDR2 FQNEAQ. The CDR3 sequence is CASSLAIAGASEQFF. For the CDR3, the DNA is TGTGCCAGCAGCTTAGCTATAGCGGGAGCCAGCGAGCAGTTCTTC.

The CDR3 nucleotides read TGCGCCAGCAGCTTGGATGGACAGGGAACAGATACGCAGTATTTT. Its protein product is CASSLDGQGTDTQYF. The chain joins TRBV5-1 to TRBJ2-3; TRBD1 agrees at 8 bases. CDR1 and CDR2 (germline): SGHRS, YFSETQ. Trimming at V came to 0 bases and at J to 3 bases, leaving 3 bases not matched to a gene. CDR3 length equals 15 residues.

Comments on this clonotype: At one end, the junction sequence differs from germline, possibly due to a read error. The chain couples TRBV5-1 to TRBJ2-5; TRBD2 is a possible D gene (5 bases). In germline, CDR1 is SGHRS, CDR2 YFSETQ. The CDR3 covers 15 residues. In DNA form, the CDR3 reads TGCGCCAGCAGCTTCCGACTTAATATCGGGGAGACACAGTACTTC. Residues: CASSFRLNIGETQYF.

The rearrangement links TRBV2 to TRBJ2-1; 8 bases line up with TRBD1. CDR1 is SNHLY, CDR2 FYNNEI, per germline. J lost 7 bases, V lost 6 bases, and 5 bases had no gene match. The CDR3 extends over 13 amino acids. This CDR3 is CASSKQGVNEQFF. For the CDR3, the DNA is TGTGCCAGCAGCAAACAGGGGGTGAATGAGCAGTTCTTC.

This clonotype was picked up a small number of times. The rearrangement uses TRBV7-2 and TRBJ2-2, with no clear D. Germline V gives CDR1 SGHTA, CDR2 FQGNSA. Trimming cost V 7 bases and J 1 base, with 13 bases left between them. The CDR3 consists of 15 residues. CDR3 sequence (DNA): TGTGCCAGCAATTTGGATTGGGGGAACACCGGGGAGCTGTTTTTT. Translation: CASNLDWGNTGELFF.

The rearrangement joins TRBV28 to TRBJ2-7; TRBD2 matches at 9 bases. Germline V CDR1 and CDR2: MDHEN, SYDVKM. Trimming took 4 bases from V and 1 from J; bases not matched to a gene: 5. This CDR3 has 15 amino acids. CDR3 sequence (DNA): TGTGCCAGCAGTTCTAGACTAGCGGTTTCCTACGAGCAGTACTTC. Encoded protein: CASSSRLAVSYEQYF.

DNA of the CDR3: TGTGCCACCAGTGACCCAGGGACATCTGGCTACACCTTC. This sequence encodes CATSDPGTSGYTF. The chain uses TRBV24-1 and TRBJ1-2; D is perhaps TRBD1 (6 bases). The CDR3 contains 13 residues. Trimming took off 4 bases at V and 7 bases at J, with 12 bases between the two ends. Germline CDR1 and CDR2: KGHDR and SFDVKD.

The chain joins TRBV20-1 to TRBJ2-7; D remains ambiguous. Deletions cut 0 bases from V and 5 bases from J, with 5 bases between. The germline CDR1 and CDR2 sequences are DFQATT and SNEGSKA (reference sequence). The CDR3 is made up of 11 amino acids. CDR3 amino acids: CSAREAHEQYF. CDR3 coding DNA: TGCAGTGCTAGAGAAGCCCACGAGCAGTACTTC.